Below are 28 T cell receptor beta chains sequenced from a single sample in a study of blood T cells in healthy people across ages. Then a second PCR, running roughly 7 to 11 cycles, was carried out with a sample-barcoded 5' primer and a J-beta primer mix. TCRdb called the 5' RACE reads again in MiXCR, with one record for every CDR3 protein. This sample yields about 2 million distinct CDR3 sequences, of which 49% are seen a single time; 2% to 2.5% belongs to the top ten. Sequenced sample: blood. These receptors were obtained from a middle-aged woman in good health.

The chain links TRBV13 to TRBJ2-3; the D gene is possibly TRBD1 (7 bases). Trimming removed 3 bases at V and 5 bases at J, with 15 bases between. Per the germline V gene, CDR1 is PRHDT and CDR2 is FYEKMQ (reference sequence). This CDR3 has 15 residues. CDR3 DNA: TGTGCCAGCAGCTTCGGCGGGACAGATAAAGATACGCAGTATTTT. This gives the protein CASSFGGTDKDTQYF.

V usage is TRBV20-1 and J usage is TRBJ1-6; D perhaps matches TRBD1 (5 bases). V dropped 1 base and J dropped 5 bases, with 9 bases sitting between them. The germline V gene has CDR1 DFQATT and CDR2 SNEGSKA (reference sequence). The CDR3 runs 14 residues. The CDR3 loop is CSARGGRNNSPLHF. CDR3 sequence (DNA): TGCAGTGCTAGAGGGGGCAGGAATAATTCACCCCTCCACTTT.

The V gene is TRBV6-4, the J gene TRBJ2-7, with 8 bases matching TRBD2. Trimming took 2 bases from V and 12 from J; bases not matched to a gene: 9. Germline lookup yields CDR1 MRHNA and CDR2 SNTAGT. The CDR3 runs 13 residues. The CDR3 DNA reads as TGTGCCAGCAGTGACCCCCGGCGGGGGGTTTGGTACTTC. Translated: CASSDPRRGVWYF.

The chain links TRBV4-3 to TRBJ2-1; perhaps TRBD1 as D (5 bases). V was clipped by 0 bases and J by 4 bases, with 10 bases between them. Germline V gene lookup returns CDR1 LGHNA and CDR2 YSLEER. CDR3 length: 15 residues. The CDR3 is CASSQDGQKYNEQFF. The CDR3 DNA reads TGCGCCAGCAGCCAAGACGGACAAAAATACAATGAGCAGTTCTTC.

This chain joins TRBV4-3 and TRBJ2-3, with 10 bases aligning to TRBD2. The CDR3 has 17 residues. Per germline, CDR1 LGHNA and CDR2 YSLEER. The ends lost 0 bases at V and 3 bases at J; junction bases unmatched: 6. CDR3 sequence (DNA): TGCGCCAGCAGCCAAGAGGTGTTAGCGGGGGGTACAGATACGCAGTATTTT. Protein: CASSQEVLAGGTDTQYF.

The chain carries TRBV7-2 and TRBJ1-2; no reliable D call. Germline CDR1 and CDR2: SGHTA and FQGNSA. Trimming took 1 base from V and 9 from J, leaving 9 bases between them. The CDR3 totals 12 residues. CDR3 sequence reads: CASSLEIRSYTF. In DNA, the CDR3 is TGTGCCAGCAGCTTAGAAATAAGGAGCTACACCTTC.

This clonotype has more than one count but fewer than ten. The chain combines TRBV6-5 with TRBJ2-3, with 9 positions matching TRBD1. V was clipped by 0 bases and J by 4 bases; unmatched bases: 11. Germline V gene data show CDR1 as MNHEY and CDR2 as SVGAGI. The CDR3 is 18 residues long. Written as DNA, the CDR3 is TGTGCCAGCAGTTACTCGTCTTATGGGGACAGGGCCGCAGATACGCAGTATTTT. Its protein product is CASSYSSYGDRAADTQYF.

V gene TRBV4-3 combines with J gene TRBJ1-6; 9 bases fit TRBD1. The germline V gene encodes CDR1 LGHNA and CDR2 YSLEER. Germline trimming cut 1 base from V and 8 bases from J; bases unmatched to any gene: 9. This CDR3 contains 17 residues. The DNA of the CDR3 is TGCGCCAGCAGCCAAGGGACAGGGGAAAATTCGTATTCACCCCTCCACTTT. This sequence encodes CASSQGTGENSYSPLHF.

This rearrangement joins TRBV6-1 to TRBJ1-2; a weak D match, TRBD1 (5 bases). Trimming stripped 3 bases from V and 4 bases from J, with 12 bases between. Per germline, CDR1 MNHNS and CDR2 SASEGT. The CDR3 runs to 14 residues. The CDR3 is CASSEEGRSYGYTF. The CDR3 region has the DNA TGTGCCAGCAGTGAGGAGGGGCGGTCCTATGGCTACACCTTC.

The rearrangement uses TRBV19 and TRBJ2-4; the D gene is possibly TRBD2 (6 bases). The germline gives CDR1 LNHDA, CDR2 SQIVND (reference sequence). There are 15 residues in the CDR3. V was cut by 4 bases and J by 13 bases, with 23 bases left in between. The CDR3 coding sequence is TGTGCCAGTAGTAAGACCCGGGACGGACCTCGGGAGCAGTACTTC. Its translation: CASSKTRDGPREQYF.

The V and J genes are TRBV15 and TRBJ2-5; D uncertain. Between the trimmed V and J ends, which lost 0 bases and 1 base, there was a span of 15 bases. CDR1 and CDR2 from the germline V gene are LNHNV and YYDKDF (reference sequence). The CDR3 length is 17 residues. The CDR3 DNA sequence: TGTGCCACCAGCAGAGATCGATCAGGCAGCACCCAAGAGACCCAGTACTTC. As protein: CATSRDRSGSTQETQYF.

This clonotype was counted a few times. The J gene is TRBJ2-7, the V gene TRBV7-2, with 8 bases fitting TRBD1. The CDR3 extends over 18 amino acids. The V gene end was trimmed by 2 bases and the J gene end by 1 base; junction bases not matched to a gene: 13. Germline CDR1 reads SGHTA; CDR2 reads FQGNSA. The CDR3 protein is CASSLSGRGTGRSYEQYF. Written as DNA, the CDR3 is TGTGCCAGCAGCTTATCGGGCCGAGGGACAGGTCGTTCCTACGAGCAGTACTTC.

The V gene is TRBV7-8, the J gene TRBJ1-2; unclear D gene. The CDR3 spans 15 residues. The germline V and J ends were trimmed by 0 bases and 4 bases, with 12 bases remaining between them. Germline V gene lookup returns CDR1 SGHVS and CDR2 FQNEAQ. For the CDR3, the DNA is TGTGCCAGCAGCTTAGCGGAGACTGGGTCCTATGGCTACACCTTC. Translated, it gives CASSLAETGSYGYTF.

The chain combines TRBV9 with TRBJ2-1; 8 bases agree with TRBD2. The DNA end is more similar to TRBJ2-7, so the J call may be wrong. Germline V CDR1 and CDR2: SGDLS, YYNGEE. The CDR3 sequence is 15 residues long. The DNA for the CDR3 is TGTGCCAGCAGCGTAGGGGCGGGGGGTTACAATGAGCAGTACTTC. Translating it yields CASSVGAGGYNEQYF.

The genes are TRBV24-1 and TRBJ2-2; TRBD1 aligns across 7 bases. J was trimmed by 6 bases and V by 3 bases; bases with no gene match: 18. Germline CDR1 is KGHDR and CDR2 is SFDVKD. CDR3 length: 19 amino acids. The CDR3 spells CATSDLLTGEDVLAGELFF. The CDR3, as DNA: TGTGCCACCAGTGATCTTCTCACAGGGGAAGATGTTTTAGCCGGGGAGCTGTTTTTT.

CDR3 in amino acids: CASRTQSSGNYGYTF. The CDR3 region has the DNA TGTGCCAGCAGGACGCAGAGTTCAGGGAACTATGGCTACACCTTC. This rearrangement joins TRBV27 to TRBJ1-2; TRBD1 is a possible D gene (5 bases). Germline V gene data show CDR1 as MNHEY and CDR2 as SMNVEV (reference sequence). The CDR3 extends over 15 amino acids. V dropped 6 bases and J dropped 2 bases, with 16 bases sitting between them.

V gene TRBV4-2 combines with J gene TRBJ2-3, with 7 bases aligning to TRBD1. There are 18 residues in the CDR3. Losses at the gene ends were 8 bases for V and 0 bases for J; bases not matched to a gene: 17. CDR1 is LGHNA and CDR2 is YNFKEQ in the germline V gene. The chain's CDR3 is CASRGEPGQALSTDTQYF. Written as DNA, the CDR3 is TGTGCCAGCCGAGGGGAGCCCGGACAGGCCTTAAGCACAGATACGCAGTATTTT.

The V gene is TRBV2, the J gene TRBJ2-1; D is possibly TRBD2 (5 bases). CDR1 is SNHLY, CDR2 FYNNEI, per germline. V was trimmed by 5 bases and J by 6 bases, leaving 17 bases between them. This CDR3 contains 15 residues. The CDR3 protein is CASSQQLRGFNEQFF. The CDR3 coding sequence is TGTGCCAGCAGTCAACAGCTCCGGGGTTTCAATGAGCAGTTCTTC. Supplemented by reference TRBV2 and TRBJ2-1, the full variable domain reads EPEVTQTPSHQVTQMGQEVILRCVPISNHLYFYWYRQILGQKVEFLVSFYNNEISEKSEIFDDQFSVERPDGSNFTLKIRSTKLEDSAMYFCASSQQLRGFNEQFFGPGTRLTVL.

The chain joins TRBV7-2 to TRBJ2-4; D might be TRBD1 (8 bases). The germline V gene encodes CDR1 SGHTA and CDR2 FQGNSA. This CDR3 contains 19 residues. Trimming took off 6 bases at V and 4 bases at J, with 28 bases between the two ends. Written as DNA, the CDR3 is TGTGCCAGCAGATTCCGGACAGGGCCGGGCCCCGGGGGGAAAAACATTCAGTACTTC. Protein sequence: CASRFRTGPGPGGKNIQYF.

CDR3 nucleotide sequence: TGTGCCAGCAGCCATACTACAGGGGGCGCAGATACGCAGTATTTT. This gives the protein CASSHTTGGADTQYF. V gene TRBV7-9 combines with J gene TRBJ2-3; 9 bases agree with TRBD1. The ends lost 5 bases at V and 4 bases at J; junction bases unmatched: 7. Per germline, CDR1 SEHNR and CDR2 FQNEAQ (reference sequence). This CDR3 contains 15 residues.

The table lists this clonotype with a few counts. CDR3 DNA: TGTGCCATCAGTCCCGTCGCGGAGGGAAGGGATGAGCAGTTCTTC. Its protein product is CAISPVAEGRDEQFF. The J gene is TRBJ2-1, the V gene TRBV10-3, with a possible D match to TRBD2 (6 bases). In germline, CDR1 is ENHRY, CDR2 SYGVKD. The germline V and J ends were trimmed by 5 bases and 8 bases, with 19 bases remaining between them. The CDR3 covers 15 residues.

The chain is built from TRBV4-3 and TRBJ2-7; the D gene could be TRBD1 or TRBD2 (6 bases each). This CDR3 has 18 residues. Trimming removed 2 bases at V and 0 bases at J, with 20 bases between. Germline assignment: CDR1 LGHNA and CDR2 YSLEER. DNA for the CDR3: TGCGCCAGCAGCCAAAGGGGGGTGGGTAGCAGGAGCTCCTACGAGCAGTACTTC. This codes for CASSQRGVGSRSSYEQYF.

The rearrangement uses TRBV6-5 and TRBJ2-7; D perhaps matches TRBD1 (6 bases). The CDR3 is 16 amino acids. The V end lost 4 bases, the J end lost 0 bases, and 16 bases lay between the germline ends. Looked up from germline, CDR1 is MNHEY and CDR2 is SVGAGI. DNA for the CDR3: TGTGCCAGCAGTTTACGAGCAGGGGAACCCTCCTACGAGCAGTACTTC. Translation: CASSLRAGEPSYEQYF.

The V and J genes are TRBV5-4 and TRBJ2-5, with 9 positions matching TRBD1. CDR1 and CDR2 (germline): SGHNT, YYREEE (reference sequence). The J segment lost 1 base and the V segment lost 4 bases, leaving 8 bases of the junction unmatched. This CDR3 is 16 amino acids long. The CDR3 DNA follows: TGTGCCAGCAGCCAGCGGGACAGGGAGTTCCAAGAGACCCAGTACTTC. Amino acid sequence: CASSQRDREFQETQYF. The whole variable domain, remainder taken from reference TRBV5-4 and TRBJ2-5, is ETGVTQSPTHLIKTRGQQVTLRCSSQSGHNTVSWYQQALGQGPQFIFQYYREEENGRGNFPPRFSGLQFPNYSSELNVNALELDDSALYLCASSQRDREFQETQYFGPGTRLLVL.

This clonotype was detected only a few times. The chain is built from TRBV7-2 and TRBJ2-7; D gene ambiguous. CDR3 length: 15 amino acids. Germline CDR1 is SGHTA and CDR2 is FQGNSA. V was clipped by 4 bases and J by 5 bases, with 18 bases between them. The chain's CDR3 is CASSSPAAFPNEQYF. In DNA, the CDR3 is TGTGCCAGCAGCTCACCGGCTGCCTTCCCTAACGAGCAGTACTTC.

The chain uses TRBV20-1 and TRBJ2-1; 11 bases are shared with TRBD2. After removal of 0 bases from V and 6 bases from J, the junction contained 7 bases not matched to a gene. The CDR3 contains 16 residues. Germline V gives CDR1 DFQATT, CDR2 SNEGSKA (reference sequence). The DNA of the CDR3 is TGCAGTGCTAGAGATCTTAGCGGGGGGGCCATCAATGAGCAGTTCTTC. Its protein product is CSARDLSGGAINEQFF.

In this sample, this clonotype turned up a few times. The chain uses TRBV3-1 and TRBJ1-2, with TRBD1 identical over 7 bases. Per the germline V gene, CDR1 is LGHDT and CDR2 is YNNKEL (reference sequence). The CDR3 is 13 residues long. The J segment lost 6 bases and the V segment lost 3 bases, leaving 4 bases of the junction unmatched. For the CDR3, the DNA is TGTGCCAGCAGCCAGCTAACAGGGGATGGCTACACCTTC. Translation: CASSQLTGDGYTF. The complete variable domain, with remaining parts taken from reference TRBV3-1 and TRBJ1-2, reads DTAVSQTPKYLVTQMGNDKSIKCEQNLGHDTMYWYKQDSKKFLKIMFSYNNKELIINETVPNRFSPKSPDKAHLNLHINSLELGDSAVYFCASSQLTGDGYTFGSGTRLTVV.

This clonotype has a single count. This rearrangement joins TRBV6-6 to TRBJ1-1; TRBD1 might be the D (5 bases). This CDR3 spans 14 amino acids. Trimming left V 8 bases short and J 5 bases short, with 18 bases between. Germline V gene data show CDR1 as MNHNY and CDR2 as SVGAGI (reference sequence). CDR3 region: CASRVTGRETEAFF. The CDR3 DNA follows: TGTGCCAGCCGAGTTACAGGCAGGGAGACTGAAGCTTTCTTT.